This entry describes one T cell receptor (beta chain). This clonotype was seen a handful of times. The antigen this receptor binds is unknown. It has no much larger one-base neighbor in the sample; base qualities were not kept. The library was generated by PCR. TCRdb names Illumina HiSeq 2500 as the instrument used. Unique molecular identifiers were incorporated into TCR beta cDNA libraries to reduce PCR and sequencing biases. Every 1 to 10 million input T cells yielded 500,000 or so cDNA molecules, meaning each molecule approximated one T cell. The same protocol used for the earlier healthy control dataset was applied to prepare and sequence the patient libraries. Within a given batch, samples were prepared together, multiplexed and sequenced on the same HiSeq lane. The original methods were these. Raw barcoded reads were processed with MIGEC, and single-read molecular identifier groups were discarded before consensus assembly and CDR3 extraction. Clonotype tables were post-analysed with VDJtools, and diversity was normalized by down-sampling all datasets to the smallest sample size. To correct batch-related cross-sample contamination, repertoire overlap clustering matched CDR3 amino acid sequences but not nucleotide sequences. Through fastp at Q25 and MiXCR, TCRdb rebuilt clones from the public reads, retaining in-frame beta chains. CDR3 protein sequences are deduplicated, and each keeps its most common genes and DNA. TCRdb's processing, not the authors', yielded these V and J calls. This sample comprises under 200,000 distinct CDR3 sequences, 30% to 45% of them detected only once. The ten largest clonotypes hold 28% of the sample.

These data are taken from a study of post-analysis software for immune sequencing data (dated by TCRdb to about 2015). About the full investigation: The recorded disease courses included relapsing-remitting, secondary progressive and progressive-relapsing multiple sclerosis, and some patients had no subtype annotation. A subset of samples was prepared in parallel using single-end sample barcoding, then pooled and co-amplified after Illumina adapter ligation. The patient repertoires were compared against fewer than twelve previously published healthy control repertoires obtained from donors aged about 6 to 27 years.

The sample's time point label, decoded: second blood draw from one MS patient after hematopoietic stem cell transplantation. To demonstrate the VDJtools post-analysis software, the study profiled TCR beta repertoires from the peripheral blood of approximately twelve young patients with multiple sclerosis. The multiple sclerosis patients were children and adolescents between roughly 6 and 17 years of age. Broader findings and caveats from the paper: Compared with controls, multiple sclerosis patients had significantly lower normalized Chao1 diversity, a finding suggesting substantial peripheral T-cell clonal expansion. When samples were clustered directly using the F measure, samples prepared in the same batch co-clustered strongly, which prompted a batch-effect correction. The multiple sclerosis patient group was slightly younger than the control group. Patients showed significantly higher frequencies than controls for a handful of TRBV segments, among them TRBV5-6, TRBV5-1 and TRBV20-1.

The CDR3 starts with the cysteine, ends with the phenylalanine, and has 16 residues. Only the CDR3 part of the read is kept: 48 bases, read in frame from the first base. The germline V gene (reference sequence) yields PRHDT for CDR1 and FYEKMQ for CDR2. V lost 5 bases and J lost 0 bases, and the count of bases not matched to a germline gene is 4. The sample here was blood, taken after autologous hematopoietic stem cell transplantation. The rearrangement joined TRBV13 to TRBJ2-1, and TRBD1 aligns with 10 junction nucleotides. The sequence came from a girl aged 5-17 years with multiple sclerosis. Donor details come from another sample of the same person, matched by shared clones. The CDR3 in this case is CASSPRTGGSYNEQFF. At the DNA level, the sequence is TGTGCCAGCAGCCCCCGGACAGGGGGCTCCTACAATGAGCAGTTCTTC.